This TCR beta chain was captured in a study of graft-versus-host responses after intestinal transplantation (dated by TCRdb to the early 2020s). With respect to the entire study: Recipients received multivisceral, liver-intestinal, or isolated intestinal transplants. Every recipient was given anti-thymocyte globulin induction, then maintenance tacrolimus and steroids for 2 to 3 years. Bulk TCR-beta CDR3 sequencing was used to track graft-versus-host and host-versus-graft alloreactive T cell clones in the graft, circulation and bone marrow after intestinal transplantation. Alloreactive clones were identified by sequencing pre-transplant mixed lymphocyte reaction products and comparing them with unstimulated pre-transplant donor and recipient T cells. The cohort enrolled about two dozen intestinal transplant recipients, one of whom was a retransplant, and a few patients without pretransplant specimens were excluded. Donor T cell macrochimerism was defined as a peak of at least 4% donor T cells among recipient peripheral blood mononuclear cells. Samples from a few later patients were sequenced in-house on an Illumina MiSeq with MiXCR processing rather than by the commercial service. Study-wide conclusions, independent of this receptor: The relatively low number and heterogeneity of intestinal transplant patients limited the conclusions. In the allografts of patients with donor T cell macrochimerism, GvH to HvG T cell clonal ratios were high. GvH clones were found in recipient bone marrow, and some of the GvH clones appeared earlier in ileal mucosa or blood, which is consistent with an intestinal mucosal origin. Early after transplant, declines in HvG clones were associated with peak levels of circulating GvH clones.

Trimming leaves V shorter by 5 bases and J shorter by 3 bases, with the junction holding 12 bases beyond the gene matches. CDR1 and CDR2, per the germline V gene, are SGHTA and FQGTGA. From cysteine to phenylalanine, the CDR3 is 16 amino acids long. Of all the DNA, just the CDR3 is kept, 48 bases in frame from base 1. The library was built by means of the immunoSEQ multiplex PCR assay. For most patients, high-throughput TCR-beta CDR3 sequencing of genomic DNA was performed by Adaptive Biotechnologies. In the authors' own workflow: TCR sequencing data were retrieved from Adaptive's ImmunoSEQ software for about 17 patients, whereas a few other patients were processed with MiXCR and VDJtools. CDR3 nucleotide sequences shared between donor and recipient were removed because the origin of such sequences could not be assigned. At least 2-fold expansion over unstimulated cells and a minimum CFSE-low frequency of 0.002% (template counts) or 0.001% (read counts) were required for clones to be classified as alloreactive. A clone was considered mappable if detected in the sequenced pre-transplant spleen, lymph node, or MLR CFSE-low populations of the donor or recipient. Cumulative frequency of alloreactive clones was calculated as a percentage of all sequences weighted by copy number. TCRdb provides this immuneACCESS table in a form limited to in-frame rearrangements. Some clones are lacking; in checked studies, under half of them reflect an unresolved V gene, and why the rest are absent is not known. V and J calls and clone size are copied from that table; D and trimming were computed from the DNA. Here the sample has just under 55,000 clones; about 90% occur a single time. Around 5.5% of the sample rests with the top ten.

Blood samples were collected up to 4 times in the first month after transplant and then at least monthly when available. This clone has more than one count but fewer than ten. Its antigen is not yet known. Base qualities are not recorded, but no much larger clone differs from it by a single base. Sequenced here: PBMCs, sampled around 95 weeks after intestinal transplant. The chain is assembled from TRBV7-3 and TRBJ1-1; TRBD1 lines up with 7 middle nucleotides. The sequence was obtained from a human patient who received an intestinal transplant, so some T cells may come from the graft donor. The nucleotide sequence reads TGTGCCAGCAGCCTCGGGACAGCGATACCCTACACTGAAGCTTTCTTT. It encodes CASSLGTAIPYTEAFF.